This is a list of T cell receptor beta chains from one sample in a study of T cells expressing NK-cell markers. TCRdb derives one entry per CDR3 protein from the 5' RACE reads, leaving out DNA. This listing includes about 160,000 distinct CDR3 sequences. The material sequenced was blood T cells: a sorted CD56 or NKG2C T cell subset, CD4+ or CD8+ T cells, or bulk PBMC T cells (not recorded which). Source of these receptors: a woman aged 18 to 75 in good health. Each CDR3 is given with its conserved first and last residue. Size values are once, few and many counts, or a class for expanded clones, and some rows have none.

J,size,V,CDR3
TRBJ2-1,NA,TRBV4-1,CASSPGAAGRSYNEQFF
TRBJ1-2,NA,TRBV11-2,CASSYIQGNYGYTF
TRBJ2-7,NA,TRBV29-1,CSAVSGTGSNEQYF
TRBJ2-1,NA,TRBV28,CASSLSFRTINEQFF
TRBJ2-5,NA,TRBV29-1,CSVGLSETQYF
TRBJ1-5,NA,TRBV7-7,CASSRALNQPQHF
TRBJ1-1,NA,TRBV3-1,CASSRARGLTEAFF
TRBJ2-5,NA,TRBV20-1,CSAIDSGETQYF
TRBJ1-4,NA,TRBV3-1,CASSGPGTANEKLFF
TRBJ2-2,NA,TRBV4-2,CASSQASGRTTGELFF
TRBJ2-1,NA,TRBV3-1,CASSRLAGGSSEQFF
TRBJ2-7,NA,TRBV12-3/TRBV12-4,CASSFDGTSSYEQYF
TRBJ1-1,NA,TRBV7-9,CVGQAMPNTEAFF
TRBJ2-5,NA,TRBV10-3,CAISVRKGQETQYF
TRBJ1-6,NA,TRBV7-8,CASRLTGTANSPLHF
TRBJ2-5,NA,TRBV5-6,CASTPVAGGGGETQYF
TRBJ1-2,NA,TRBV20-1,CSARDRRGFYGYTF
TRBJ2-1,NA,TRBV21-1,CASSKEVRGTDSFF
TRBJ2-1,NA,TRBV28,CASRPGGSGSYNEQFF
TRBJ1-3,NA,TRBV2,CASSEGGPSGNTIYF
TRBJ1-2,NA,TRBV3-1,CASSQPQSYGYTF
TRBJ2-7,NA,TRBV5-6,CASSFRGLGGNEQYF
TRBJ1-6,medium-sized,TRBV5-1,CASSSAHTGTGDSPLHF
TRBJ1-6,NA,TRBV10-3,CAISDGGSYNSPLHF
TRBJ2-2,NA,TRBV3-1,CASSQDRISGSSGELFF
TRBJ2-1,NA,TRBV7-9,CASSLVGGLAYNEQFF
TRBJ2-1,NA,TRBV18,CASSQVHQDNEQFF
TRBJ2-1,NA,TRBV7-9,CASSPLGGGYNEQFF
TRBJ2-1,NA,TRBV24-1,CATSGDRGNEQFF
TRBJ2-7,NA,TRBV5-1,CASSLYPGDSYEQYF
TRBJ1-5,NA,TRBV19,CASSTRTGTNQPQHF
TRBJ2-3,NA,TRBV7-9,CASSSDGYTDTQYF
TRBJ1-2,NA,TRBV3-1,CASSQGSGTYGYTF
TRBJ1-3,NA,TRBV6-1,CASRGLSGNTIYF
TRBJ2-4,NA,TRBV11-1,CASSLGDGIQYF
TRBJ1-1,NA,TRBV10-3,CAISETGGTEAFF
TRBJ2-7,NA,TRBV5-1,CASSLNRDYEQYF
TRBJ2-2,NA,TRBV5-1,CASSYQSLYTGELFF
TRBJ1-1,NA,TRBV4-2,CASSQDEDTEAFF
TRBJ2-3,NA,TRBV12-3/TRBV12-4,CASRLESGSDTQYF
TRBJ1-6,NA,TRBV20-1,CSARVGTVTNSPLHF
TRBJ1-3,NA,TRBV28,CASSFDQRSGNTIYF
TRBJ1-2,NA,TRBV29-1,CSVHILNYGYTF
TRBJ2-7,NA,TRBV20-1,CSAAPYSYEQYF
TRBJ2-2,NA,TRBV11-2,CASSLERTGYTGELFF
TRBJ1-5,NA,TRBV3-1,CASSRDGTQPQHF
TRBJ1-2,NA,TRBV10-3,CAISEDRSYRSYGYTF
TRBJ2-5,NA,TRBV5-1,CASSSAGQGARETQYF
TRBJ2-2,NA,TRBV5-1,CASSLSVAGELFF
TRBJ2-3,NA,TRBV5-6,CASSLGLAGGAQYF